The text below deals with one T cell receptor (beta chain). Its antigen is not identified. This specimen belongs to a study of cytomegalovirus exposure and HLA in healthy donors. On the study more broadly: Earlier, 200 million or so T cells were analyzed, and 117 million unique TCR beta sequences were found among them.

This CDR3 is 12 amino acids long. V was cut by 6 bases and J by 2 bases, with 8 bases left in between. Germline values: CDR1 MDHEN, CDR2 SYDVKM. Whole-study results and caveats: Most CMV-associated TCR beta chains appeared HLA-restricted in a later analysis.

It was with 60 Vbeta and 13 Jbeta primers that the PCR ran. Assay used: immunoSEQ multiplex PCR; TCRdb lists only in-frame clones, some missing. This table holds tens of thousands of clones, about 75% found once. The TCR originated in a female donor in good health and CMV-seronegative. This chain uses TRBV28 with TRBJ2-7; D is possibly TRBD1 (5 bases). The source material was PBMCs. CDR3 sequence reads: CASSEGAYEQYF. DNA of the CDR3: TGTGCCAGCAGCGAAGGGGCCTACGAGCAGTACTTC.